The 13 T cell receptor beta chains in this list originate from one sample, sequenced in a study of T cell responses to AZD1222 COVID-19 vaccine. Produced via immunoSEQ multiplex PCR; TCRdb's table is partial and in-frame only. The sample records over 150,000 clones, 85% to 95% being singletons. Sample: peripheral blood, taken 28 days after the second AZD1222 dose. The receptors derive from an adult who received the AZD1222 COVID-19 vaccine.

The chain joins TRBV10-3 to TRBJ1-3, with D maybe TRBD1 (5 bases). The V and J ends lost 3 bases and 5 bases respectively, with 11 bases between them. The V gene's germline CDR1 is ENHRY and CDR2 SYGVKD. This CDR3 has 14 amino acids. The CDR3 region is CAISDPGLRNTIYF. Here the CDR3 DNA reads TGTGCCATCAGTGACCCGGGGCTTCGAAACACCATATATTTT.

V usage is TRBV19 and J usage is TRBJ1-5; D is unresolved. In germline, CDR1 is LNHDA, CDR2 SQIVND (reference sequence). Between the trimmed V and J ends, which lost 3 bases and 4 bases, there was a span of 13 bases. This CDR3 has 15 amino acids. The CDR3 coding sequence is TGTGCCAGTAGTATTGTTGCAGGCGGAAATCAGCCCCAGCATTTT. Its translation: CASSIVAGGNQPQHF.

The V call is TRBV19, the J call TRBJ1-4; D remains unclear. The length of the CDR3 is 11 residues. V was shortened by 6 bases and J by 8 bases, with 7 bases between the two germline ends. The germline V gene has CDR1 LNHDA and CDR2 SQIVND (reference sequence). CDR3 loop: CASSEWEKLFF. The DNA of the CDR3 is TGTGCCAGTAGCGAGTGGGAAAAACTGTTTTTT. Looking up the rest from reference TRBV19 and TRBJ1-4 gives the full variable domain: DGGITQSPKYLFRKEGQNVTLSCEQNLNHDAMYWYRQDPGQGLRLIYYSQIVNDFQKGDIAEGYSVSREKKESFPLTVTSAQKNPTAFYLCASSEWEKLFFGSGTQLSVL.

This clone was seen a single time. The chain uses TRBV19 and TRBJ1-5; no clear D. V shed 10 bases and J shed 4 bases, with 17 bases lying between them. Germline V gene lookup returns CDR1 LNHDA and CDR2 SQIVND (reference sequence). There are 14 residues in the CDR3. Here the CDR3 reads CATHNGLWNQPQHF. DNA for the CDR3: TGTGCCACCCACAATGGGCTTTGGAATCAGCCCCAGCATTTT.

This chain joins TRBV3-1 (or the pseudogene TRBV3-2) and TRBJ1-3; 7 nucleotides match TRBD1. CDR1 and CDR2 from the germline V gene are LGHDT and YNNKEL (reference sequence). J gave up 3 bases and V 0 bases, and 5 bases lay outside the gene matches. The CDR3 loop spans 16 amino acids. CDR3 nucleotides: TGTGCCAGCAGCCAAGATCTGAGGGGGCATGGAAACACCATATATTTT. Its translation is CASSQDLRGHGNTIYF.

The chain employs TRBV5-1 and TRBJ1-1; D remains unclear. From germline, CDR1 is SGHRS and CDR2 YFSETQ. V was shortened by 0 bases and J by 6 bases, with 3 bases between the two germline ends. The CDR3 sequence is 11 residues long. CDR3 sequence reads: CASSLVPEAFF. As DNA, the CDR3 is TGCGCCAGCAGCTTGGTGCCTGAAGCTTTCTTT. The full variable domain, rest sourced from reference TRBV5-1 and TRBJ1-1, is KAGVTQTPRYLIKTRGQQVTLSCSPISGHRSVSWYQQTPGQGLQFLFEYFSETQRNKGNFPGRFSGRQFSNSRSEMNVSTLELGDSALYLCASSLVPEAFFGQGTRLTVV.

V and J are TRBV7-2 and TRBJ1-6; D gene uncertain. Between the trimmed V and J ends, which lost 6 bases and 10 bases, there was a span of 16 bases. This CDR3 region has 14 residues. Germline V gene lookup returns CDR1 SGHTA and CDR2 FQGNSA. In DNA, the CDR3 is TGTGCCAGCAGGTCAGAACCTGGTCGCTCACCCCTCCACTTT. The encoded protein is CASRSEPGRSPLHF.

Details on this clone: The same CDR3 can be traced to other DNA sequences in this sample. The rearrangement uses TRBV12-3 or TRBV12-4 and TRBJ1-2; 7 bases align to TRBD1. The trim removed 6 bases at V and 4 bases at J, leaving 2 bases unmatched. The CDR3 spans 12 residues. The CDR3 is CASSRGTYGYTF. In DNA form, the CDR3 reads TGTGCCAGCAGCAGGGGGACCTATGGCTACACCTTC.

The chain links TRBV7-8 to TRBJ2-2; perhaps TRBD1 as D (6 bases). The CDR3 has 16 residues. The V and J ends lost 0 bases and 7 bases respectively, with 15 bases between them. The V gene's germline CDR1 is SGHVS and CDR2 FQNEAQ. The CDR3 region is CASSLAHSGVVGELFF. CDR3 sequence (DNA): TGTGCCAGCAGCTTAGCGCATTCAGGGGTGGTCGGGGAGCTGTTTTTT.

V gene TRBV12-3 or TRBV12-4 combines with J gene TRBJ1-4, with a possible D match to TRBD1 (6 bases). This CDR3 is built from 13 residues. V was pared by 10 bases and J by 4 bases, with 13 bases between. CDR3 nucleotide sequence: TGTGCCAACAGCCGGGACAATAATGAAAAACTGTTTTTT. Its protein product is CANSRDNNEKLFF.

This sequence joins TRBV27 and TRBJ1-1; D remains ambiguous. The CDR3 sequence is 15 residues long. The germline V gene has CDR1 MNHEY and CDR2 SMNVEV (reference sequence). V lost 3 bases to trimming and J lost 4 bases, with 15 bases between them. The DNA of the CDR3 is TGTGCCAGCAGTTTGTTCCAAATGAGTTTCACTGAAGCTTTCTTT. Residues: CASSLFQMSFTEAFF.

The CDR3 region has the DNA TGTGCCAGCAGGGGGACAGCTCCGAACACCGGGGAGCTGTTTTTT. Its translation: CASRGTAPNTGELFF. The rearrangement joins TRBV25-1 to TRBJ2-2; 7 positions match TRBD1. Trimming took 6 bases from V and 0 from J; bases not matched to a gene: 4. Per the germline V gene, CDR1 is MGHDK and CDR2 is SYGVNS. This CDR3 region has 15 residues.

The V and J genes are TRBV18 and TRBJ1-2, with D possibly matching TRBD1 (5 bases). The CDR3 is 14 amino acids. V was cut by 8 bases and J by 0 bases, with 13 bases left in between. Germline V gene data show CDR1 as KGHSH and CDR2 as LQKENI. The CDR3 bases are TGTGCCAGCCAAGAGGGGCTCACTAACTATGGCTACACCTTC. Encoded protein: CASQEGLTNYGYTF. Supplemented by reference TRBV18 and TRBJ1-2, the full variable domain reads NAGVMQNPRHLVRRRGQEARLRCSPMKGHSHVYWYRQLPEEGLKFMVYLQKENIIDESGMPKERFSAEFPKEGPSILRIQQVVRGDSAAYFCASQEGLTNYGYTFGSGTRLTVV.